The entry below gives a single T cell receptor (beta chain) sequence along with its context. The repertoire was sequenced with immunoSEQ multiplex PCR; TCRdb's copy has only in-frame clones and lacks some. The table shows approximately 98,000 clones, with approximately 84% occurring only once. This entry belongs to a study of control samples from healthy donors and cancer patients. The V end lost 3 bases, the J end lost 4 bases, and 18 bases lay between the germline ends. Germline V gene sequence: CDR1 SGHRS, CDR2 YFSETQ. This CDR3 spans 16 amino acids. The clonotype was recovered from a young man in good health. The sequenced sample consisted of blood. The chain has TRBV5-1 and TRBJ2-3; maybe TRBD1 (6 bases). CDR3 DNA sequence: TGCGCCAGCAGCTCATTGACAGCCAGGGGTGCAGATACGCAGTATTTT. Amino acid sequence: CASSSLTARGADTQYF. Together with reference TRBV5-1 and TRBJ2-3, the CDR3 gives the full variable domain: KAGVTQTPRYLIKTRGQQVTLSCSPISGHRSVSWYQQTPGQGLQFLFEYFSETQRNKGNFPGRFSGRQFSNSRSEMNVSTLELGDSALYLCASSSLTARGADTQYFGPGTRLTVL.